This TCR beta chain was profiled in a study of blood T cell repertoires in COVID-19. The overall study: COVID-19 samples from acute and convalescent phases originated in the United States, Italy and Spain. T cells, B-cell-depleted T cells, or PBMCs supplied cDNA or gDNA.

The ends were cut back, 6 bases at V and 3 bases at J, with 14 bases in the middle. This CDR3 has 14 amino acids. From germline, CDR1 is SGHAT and CDR2 FQNNGV. In the authors' methods: Estimation of nucleated cell counts relied on the amplification of reference gene primers. Produced via immunoSEQ multiplex PCR; TCRdb's table is partial and in-frame only. V and J calls and clone size follow that table, whereas D and trimming were derived from the DNA. Here the sample spans 90,000 or so clones, around 80% being singletons. A few counts support this clone. The V and J genes are TRBV11-2 and TRBJ1-2, with D tentatively TRBD1 (6 bases). The TCR sequence derives from a man aged 55 to 70 with acute or convalescent COVID-19. The sample taken for sequencing was peripheral blood. The CDR3 reads CASSSGQGYYGYTF. The CDR3 nucleotides read TGTGCCAGCAGTTCAGGGCAGGGGTACTATGGCTACACCTTC.